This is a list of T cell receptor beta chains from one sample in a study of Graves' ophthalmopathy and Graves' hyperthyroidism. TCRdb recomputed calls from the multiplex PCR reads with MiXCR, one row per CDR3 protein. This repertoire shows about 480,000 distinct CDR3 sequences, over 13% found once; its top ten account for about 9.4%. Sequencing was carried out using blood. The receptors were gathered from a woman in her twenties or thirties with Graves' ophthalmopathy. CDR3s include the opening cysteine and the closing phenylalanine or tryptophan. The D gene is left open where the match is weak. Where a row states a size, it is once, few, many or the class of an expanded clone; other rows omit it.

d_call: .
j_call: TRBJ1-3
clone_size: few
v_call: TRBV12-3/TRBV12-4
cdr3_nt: TGTGCCAGCAGTCCAAACGGGGTTCCTGGAAACACCATATATTTT
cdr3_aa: CASSPNGVPGNTIYF

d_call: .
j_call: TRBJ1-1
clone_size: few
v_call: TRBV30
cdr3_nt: TGTGCCTGGAGTGTTATCGTGGGGAGGACTGAAGCTTTCTTT
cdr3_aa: CAWSVIVGRTEAFF

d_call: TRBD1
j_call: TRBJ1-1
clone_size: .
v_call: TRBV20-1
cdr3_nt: TGCAGTGCTAGAGGGGGACAGGGGGCCCTCTGGTCTGAAGCTTTCTTT
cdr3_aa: CSARGGQGALWSEAFF

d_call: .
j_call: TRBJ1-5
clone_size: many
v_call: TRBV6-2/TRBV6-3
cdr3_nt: TGTGCCAGCACCTTTGCATCGGGTGAACCTTATAGCAATCAGCCCCAGCATTTT
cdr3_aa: CASTFASGEPYSNQPQHF

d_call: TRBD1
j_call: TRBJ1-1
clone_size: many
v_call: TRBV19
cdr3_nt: TGTGCCAGTAGTATTACAGGGGGCGTCGCTGAAGCTTTCTTT
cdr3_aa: CASSITGGVAEAFF

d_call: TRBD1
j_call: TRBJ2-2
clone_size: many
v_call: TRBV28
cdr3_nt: TGTGCCAGCAGTTTGGCAGGGGGTAACACCGAGGAGCTGTTTTTT
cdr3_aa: CASSLAGGNTEELFF

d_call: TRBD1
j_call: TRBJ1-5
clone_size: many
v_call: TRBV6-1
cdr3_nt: TGTGCCAGCAGTGAAGCGAGGGACAGGGCTCAGCCCCAGCATTTT
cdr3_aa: CASSEARDRAQPQHF

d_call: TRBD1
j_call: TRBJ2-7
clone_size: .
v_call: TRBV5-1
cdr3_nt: TGCGCCAGCAGCGTCGGGACAGGGTGGTACGAGCAGTACTTC
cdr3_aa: CASSVGTGWYEQYF

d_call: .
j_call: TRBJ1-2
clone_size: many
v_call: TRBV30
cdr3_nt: TGTGCCTGGGGCCCCCAGGGGCTTACCAATGGCTACACCTTC
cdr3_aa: CAWGPQGLTNGYTF

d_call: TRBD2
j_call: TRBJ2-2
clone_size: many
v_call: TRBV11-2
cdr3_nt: TGTGCCAGCAGCTTTTTTCACCTAGCGGGTAACACCGGGGAGCTGTTTTTT
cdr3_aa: CASSFFHLAGNTGELFF

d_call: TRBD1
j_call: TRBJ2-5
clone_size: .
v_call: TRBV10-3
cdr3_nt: TGTGCCATCAGTGAACTGGACAGGGCGCAAGAGACCCAGTACTTC
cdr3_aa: CAISELDRAQETQYF

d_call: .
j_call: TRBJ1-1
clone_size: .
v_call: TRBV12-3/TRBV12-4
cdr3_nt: TGTGCCAGCAGCCGGGGACAAACTGAAGCTTTCTTT
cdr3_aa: CASSRGQTEAFF

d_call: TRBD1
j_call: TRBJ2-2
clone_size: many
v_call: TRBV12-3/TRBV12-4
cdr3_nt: TGTGCCAGCATTTCGACAGGGAGATCCGGGGAGCTGTTTTTT
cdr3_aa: CASISTGRSGELFF

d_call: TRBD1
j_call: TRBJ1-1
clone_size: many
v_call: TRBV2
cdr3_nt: TGTGCCAGCAGTGTGGAGCAGGGGGCTGTTGAAGCTTTCTTT
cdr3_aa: CASSVEQGAVEAFF

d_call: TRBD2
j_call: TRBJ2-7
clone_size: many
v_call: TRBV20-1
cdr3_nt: TGCAGTGCTAGACCAAGACTAGCGGGGATCTACGAGCAGTACTTC
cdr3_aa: CSARPRLAGIYEQYF

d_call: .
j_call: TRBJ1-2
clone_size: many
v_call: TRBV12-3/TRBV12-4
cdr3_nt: TGTGCCAGCACCACTCGACGGAACTATGGCTACACCTTC
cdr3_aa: CASTTRRNYGYTF

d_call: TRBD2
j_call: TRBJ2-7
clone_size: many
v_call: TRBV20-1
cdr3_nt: TGCAGTGCTAGGGGGACTAGCGCGGGCGAGCAGTACTTC
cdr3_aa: CSARGTSAGEQYF

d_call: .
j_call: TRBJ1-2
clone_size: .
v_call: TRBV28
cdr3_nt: TGTGCCAGCAGTTTATTACAGGATGGCTACACCTTC
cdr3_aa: CASSLLQDGYTF

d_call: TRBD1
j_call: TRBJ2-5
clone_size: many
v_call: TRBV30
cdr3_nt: TGTGCCTGGAACTTCGGACAGGGGCAAGAGACCCAGTACTTC
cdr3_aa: CAWNFGQGQETQYF

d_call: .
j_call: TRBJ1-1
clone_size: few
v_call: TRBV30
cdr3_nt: TGTGCCTGGGGGGAAGATGAAGCTTTCTTT
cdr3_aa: CAWGEDEAFF

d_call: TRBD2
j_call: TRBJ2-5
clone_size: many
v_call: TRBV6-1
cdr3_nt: TGTGCCAGCAGTATTGGGACTAGCGGAAAGACCCAGTACTTC
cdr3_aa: CASSIGTSGKTQYF

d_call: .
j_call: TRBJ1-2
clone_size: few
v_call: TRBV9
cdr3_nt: TGTGCCAGCAGCGGGATCAGGGTCTCGCCTTCTTATGGCTACACCTTC
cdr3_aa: CASSGIRVSPSYGYTF

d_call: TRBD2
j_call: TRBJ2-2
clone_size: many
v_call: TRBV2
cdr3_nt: TGTGCCAGCAGAATGGAGAGCGGGAGGGCTTACGGGGAGCTGTTTTTT
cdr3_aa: CASRMESGRAYGELFF

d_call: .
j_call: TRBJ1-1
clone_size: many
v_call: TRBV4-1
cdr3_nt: TGCGCCAGCAGCCAGAACCTAGGACAGCCGAACACTGAAGCTTTCTTT
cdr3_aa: CASSQNLGQPNTEAFF

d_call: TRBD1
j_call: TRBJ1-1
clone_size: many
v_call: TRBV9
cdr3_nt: TGTGCCAGCAGCGTCGGAGGGACAGACCTCACTGAAGCTTTCTTT
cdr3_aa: CASSVGGTDLTEAFF

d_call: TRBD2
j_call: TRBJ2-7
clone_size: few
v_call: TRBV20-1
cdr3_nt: TGCAGTGCTTGGTGGCGGGGGGGCCTCTACGAGCAGTACTTC
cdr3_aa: CSAWWRGGLYEQYF

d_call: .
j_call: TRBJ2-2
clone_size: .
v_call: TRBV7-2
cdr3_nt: TGTGCCAGCAGCGCAGCCACAGGGCCCACCGGGGAGCTGTTTTTT
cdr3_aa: CASSAATGPTGELFF